The next 23 T cell receptor beta chains were all read from a single sample in a study of liver allograft versus peripheral blood T cells. Study context: Comparing T cell receptor repertoires in transplanted livers with those in recipients' peripheral blood was part of the design.

TCRdb independently ran MiXCR on the reads; one entry per CDR3 protein. The data hold about 14,000 distinct CDR3 sequences, with 20% observed a single time. Receptors were obtained from a human patient who had a liver transplant. Some of the T cells might come from the graft donor.

The chain uses TRBV10-3 and TRBJ2-7; TRBD2 aligns across 7 bases. The CDR3 sequence is 14 residues long. Germline CDR1 reads ENHRY; CDR2 reads SYGVKD. The junction had 13 bases not matched to a gene; V was cut back by 8 bases and J by 6 bases. The CDR3 DNA sequence: TGTGCCATCCGGGCCAGCGGGGCCTTGGGCGAGCAGTACTTC. Protein sequence: CAIRASGALGEQYF.

This clonotype turned up a few times. This chain connects TRBV7-2 to TRBJ1-3; tentatively, D is TRBD1 (5 bases). The germline V gene has CDR1 SGHTA and CDR2 FQGNSA. This CDR3 contains 17 residues. Trimming stripped 7 bases from V and 4 bases from J, with 23 bases between. The CDR3 nucleotides read TGTGCCAGCACCCCAAAGGGGCGGGGCTCGGCAGGAAACACCATATATTTT. It specifies CASTPKGRGSAGNTIYF.

There are many counts of this clonotype. V is TRBV6-5 and J is TRBJ1-4; 7 nucleotides line up with TRBD1. Germline CDR1 is MNHEY and CDR2 is SVGAGI. V shed 5 bases, J shed 0 bases, and the junction held 12 bases outside the gene matches. The CDR3 loop spans 18 amino acids. CDR3 residues: CASSPPDRFRATNEKLFF. In DNA, the CDR3 is TGTGCCAGCAGTCCCCCGGACAGGTTTCGGGCAACTAATGAAAAACTGTTTTTT.

The V and J genes are TRBV12-3 or TRBV12-4 and TRBJ2-1; no definite D call. Deletions cut 2 bases from V and 7 bases from J, with 9 bases between. The CDR3 is 13 amino acids. CDR3 nucleotide sequence: TGTGCCAGCAGTTTATATAACGAAAATGAGCAGTTCTTC. This codes for CASSLYNENEQFF.

V is TRBV29-1 and J is TRBJ2-1, with unresolved D. From germline, CDR1 is SQVTM and CDR2 ANQGSEA. The CDR3 runs 12 residues. With 5 bases removed from V and 6 bases from J, the gap between germline ends came to 11 bases. The CDR3 DNA sequence: TGCAGCGTTTCATCGGACGTCAATGAGCAGTTCTTC. Amino acid sequence: CSVSSDVNEQFF.

This clonotype is labeled medium-sized. The V and J genes are TRBV6-1 and TRBJ2-1, with 15 bases identical to TRBD2. The CDR3 sequence is 15 residues long. Trimming removed 7 bases from V and 8 bases from J; junction bases left unmatched: 6. Germline V gene sequence: CDR1 MNHNS, CDR2 SASEGT. The CDR3 bases are TGTGCCAGCAACACAGGACTAGCGGGGGGGTATGAGCAGTTCTTC. Translated: CASNTGLAGGYEQFF.

This clonotype was found a few times. The genes are TRBV18 and TRBJ1-2, with D perhaps TRBD1 (6 bases). The germline V gene encodes CDR1 KGHSH and CDR2 LQKENI. Deletions cut 6 bases from V and 6 bases from J, with 17 bases between. The CDR3 spans 14 residues. CDR3 coding DNA: TGTGCCAGCTCCTCGACGGGGGGGCGGAATGGCTACACCTTC. Protein sequence: CASSSTGGRNGYTF.

The table lists this clonotype with a few counts. The chain carries TRBV5-4 and TRBJ2-1, with 8 bases matching TRBD2. This CDR3 is built from 18 residues. The germline CDR1 and CDR2 sequences are SGHNT and YYREEE (reference sequence). J lost 7 bases, V lost 1 base, and 16 bases had no gene match. CDR3 coding DNA: TGTGCCAGCAGCTTGATTTTCAATGGCGGGGGGCTAAGGAATGAGCAGTTCTTC. As protein: CASSLIFNGGGLRNEQFF.

This clonotype was picked up a small number of times. V usage is TRBV6-1 and J usage is TRBJ2-7, with D tentatively TRBD1 or TRBD2 (6 bases each). The CDR3 is 13 amino acids. Trimming left V 6 bases short and J 3 bases short, with 12 bases between. Looked up from germline, CDR1 is MNHNS and CDR2 is SASEGT. The CDR3 region is CASRRGVNYEQYF. For the CDR3, the DNA is TGTGCCAGCAGGAGGGGGGTCAACTACGAGCAGTACTTC.

By proportion, this clonotype is medium-sized (0.01 to 0.1%). The V call is TRBV6-1, the J call TRBJ1-2, with 8 bases fitting TRBD1. After removal of 3 bases from V and 5 bases from J, the junction contained 5 bases not matched to a gene. Germline lookup yields CDR1 MNHNS and CDR2 SASEGT. The CDR3 sequence is 14 residues long. The CDR3 loop reads CASSDRGRGYGYTF. The DNA for the CDR3 is TGTGCCAGCAGTGACAGGGGGCGAGGATATGGCTACACCTTC.

This clonotype was counted at least ten times. J is TRBJ1-5 and V is TRBV19; tentatively, D is TRBD1 (5 bases). CDR3 length: 14 residues. Trimming took off 9 bases at V and 3 bases at J, with 15 bases between the two ends. Per the germline V gene, CDR1 is LNHDA and CDR2 is SQIVND (reference sequence). The CDR3 reads CASEPDKNNQPQHF. CDR3 nucleotide sequence: TGTGCCAGCGAACCGGACAAGAACAATCAGCCCCAGCATTTT.

This chain links TRBV7-2 with TRBJ1-3; no clear D gene. CDR1 and CDR2 from the germline V gene are SGHTA and FQGNSA. This CDR3 region has 16 residues. V dropped 5 bases and J dropped 0 bases, with 14 bases sitting between them. DNA for the CDR3: TGTGCCAGCAGCCGCCCTGCGTTGAACTCTGGAAACACCATATATTTT. This codes for CASSRPALNSGNTIYF.

The chain uses TRBV5-4 and TRBJ2-1, with 10 bases that match TRBD2. The CDR3 runs to 15 residues. V shed 4 bases and J 4 bases; nucleotides not matched to a gene: 5. The germline gives CDR1 SGHNT, CDR2 YYREEE (reference sequence). CDR3: CASSSERGGYNEQFF. CDR3 in DNA: TGTGCCAGCAGCAGCGAGCGGGGGGGATACAATGAGCAGTTCTTC.

This clonotype was counted once. V gene TRBV12-5 combines with J gene TRBJ2-7, with 9 bases fitting TRBD1. Trimming removed 5 bases from V and 6 bases from J; junction bases left unmatched: 11. The CDR3 consists of 15 residues. CDR1 and CDR2 (germline): LGHNT, FRNRAP. The CDR3 region is CASGIFSPGQGEQYF. As DNA, the CDR3 is TGTGCTAGTGGTATCTTCTCTCCGGGACAGGGCGAGCAGTACTTC.

The rearrangement joins TRBV30 to TRBJ1-6; D not resolved. Trimming removed 0 bases at V and 7 bases at J, with 10 bases between. CDR1 is GTSNPN, CDR2 SVGIG, per germline (reference sequence). This CDR3 comprises 14 residues. DNA for the CDR3: TGTGCCTGGAGTGTGGGGATGGGAAATTCACCCCTCCACTTT. Translated, it gives CAWSVGMGNSPLHF.

By sample share, this clonotype is medium-sized. The chain uses TRBV15 and TRBJ1-4; 12 bases are shared with TRBD1. Germline CDR1 and CDR2: LNHNV and YYDKDF (reference sequence). With 5 bases clipped from V and 9 bases from J, the junction kept 7 bases outside the gene matches. The CDR3 contains 15 residues. The CDR3 DNA sequence: TGTGCCACCAGCGAGCGGGGGACAGGGGGCCAAAAACTGTTTTTT. It encodes CATSERGTGGQKLFF.

The chain links TRBV6-1 to TRBJ2-2; 8 positions match TRBD1. After removal of 6 bases from V and 8 bases from J, the junction contained 5 bases not matched to a gene. Germline CDR1 and CDR2: MNHNS and SASEGT. The CDR3 length is 13 residues. In DNA, the CDR3 is TGTGCCAGCAGAGACAGGGGCGCTGGGGAGCTGTTTTTT. It yields the protein CASRDRGAGELFF.

The CDR3 reads CASSVGGQSNQPQHF. As DNA, the CDR3 is TGTGCCAGCAGCGTAGGGGGACAGAGCAATCAGCCCCAGCATTTT. The chain uses TRBV9 and TRBJ1-5, with TRBD1 identical over 7 bases. CDR3 length equals 15 residues. The junction had 1 base not matched to a gene; V was cut back by 0 bases and J by 1 base. Germline V CDR1 and CDR2: SGDLS, YYNGEE.

This clonotype was seen only a few times. The V gene is TRBV19, the J gene TRBJ2-3, with D possibly TRBD1 on 6 matching bases. There are 14 residues in the CDR3. With 9 bases removed from V and 0 bases from J, the gap between germline ends came to 13 bases. CDR1 LNHDA and CDR2 SQIVND come from the germline V gene (reference sequence). DNA of the CDR3: TGTGCCAGCCAGGAACAGGGCAGCACAGATACGCAGTATTTT. It codes for CASQEQGSTDTQYF.

In its sample, this clonotype was seen a few times. The chain is built from TRBV11-1 and TRBJ1-2, with D perhaps TRBD1 (6 bases). Germline lookup yields CDR1 SGHAT and CDR2 FQDESV (reference sequence). Trimming shortened V by 2 bases and J by 7 bases, and 23 bases separated the two germline ends. CDR3 size: 17 residues. In DNA form, the CDR3 reads TGTGCCAGCAGCTTATCCCTGGCCCTGGGGGGGCCTATTGGCTACACCTTC. It codes for CASSLSLALGGPIGYTF.

In this sample, this clonotype turned up many times. CDR3 sequence: CASSYSGGMDTQYF. The CDR3 region has the DNA TGTGCCAGCAGCTATAGCGGGGGGATGGATACGCAGTATTTT. This rearrangement joins TRBV7-2 to TRBJ2-3, with 10 bases identical to TRBD2. Germline V gene lookup returns CDR1 SGHTA and CDR2 FQGNSA. Trimming took 4 bases from V and 6 from J; bases not matched to a gene: 4. The CDR3 has 14 amino acids.

A single count supports this clonotype. A junction end diverges from the germline sequence, so it may reflect a read error. The rearrangement joins TRBV20-1 to TRBJ1-6; TRBD1 matches at 7 bases. CDR1 is DFQATT and CDR2 is SNEGSKA in the germline V gene (reference sequence). This CDR3 has 16 residues. CDR3: CSARESQGPDNSPPHF. In DNA, the CDR3 is TGCAGTGCTAGAGAATCACAGGGGCCGGATAATTCACCCCCCCACTTT.

This clonotype occurred a few times. The gene calls are TRBV12-3 or TRBV12-4 and TRBJ2-1; 12 bases are shared with TRBD2. J lost 5 bases, V lost 5 bases, and 4 bases had no gene match. CDR3 length equals 15 residues. CDR3 region: CASSPASGGDNEQFF. CDR3 sequence (DNA): TGTGCCAGCAGTCCTGCTAGCGGGGGGGACAATGAGCAGTTCTTC.